This TCR beta chain came from a study of response to subunit inactivated influenza vaccine. This clonotype was detected ten times or more. TCRdb reprocessed the RT-PCR reads with MiXCR, giving one entry per CDR3 protein. In the table there are around 470,000 distinct CDR3 sequences, about 7.2% of which are singletons. Trimming stripped 6 bases from V and 1 base from J, with 13 bases between. CDR3 length equals 15 residues. The chain carries TRBV12-3 or TRBV12-4 and TRBJ1-5; the D is unclear. The sequenced sample was PBMCs from blood, obtained about 23 months after vaccination. The receptor was isolated from a man between 50 and 69 years old who received an inactivated influenza vaccine. CDR3 in DNA: TGTGCCAGCAGGCTCTCTGGGGAAAGCAATCAGCCCCAGCATTTT. Translated, it gives CASRLSGESNQPQHF.